This record covers a single T cell receptor (beta chain). The data belong to a study of cytomegalovirus exposure and HLA in healthy donors. Germline V CDR1 and CDR2: LNHDA, SQIVND (reference sequence). With V trimmed by 1 base and J by 9 bases, 11 bases remained unmatched. The length of the CDR3 is 16 residues. In the PCR, 60 Vbeta and 13 Jbeta primers were used. Profiled with immunoSEQ multiplex PCR; TCRdb holds only in-frame clones, not every one. The table lists about 48,000 clones. The sequence came from a woman between 35 and 50 years old in good health and CMV-seronegative. The V call is TRBV19, the J call TRBJ1-5; TRBD1 agrees at 8 bases. Specimen: PBMCs. The DNA for the CDR3 is TGTGCCAGTAGTATAGTAGGGACAGGCTCGTCGTTGCCCCAGCATTTT. As protein: CASSIVGTGSSLPQHF. Full variable domain (outside the CDR3, taken from reference TRBV19 and TRBJ1-5): DGGITQSPKYLFRKEGQNVTLSCEQNLNHDAMYWYRQDPGQGLRLIYYSQIVNDFQKGDIAEGYSVSREKKESFPLTVTSAQKNPTAFYLCASSIVGTGSSLPQHFGDGTRLSIL.